This is a list of T cell receptor beta chains from one sample in a study of cytomegalovirus exposure and HLA in healthy donors. Assay: immunoSEQ multiplex PCR; the TCRdb copy retains only in-frame clones and omits some. The data contain around 190,000 clones, nearly 80% of them singletons. Sequenced: PBMCs. All receptors come from a female donor in good health and CMV-seronegative. The CDR3 runs from the conserved cysteine through the conserved F or W. The order of the fields is J gene, D gene, V gene, CDR3 protein. A D gene is named only where the DNA matches it firmly.

TRBJ2-7 | TRBD1 | TRBV7-9 | CASSFTDRGHYEQYF
TRBJ2-2 | . | TRBV11-2 | CASGVARGVGELFF
TRBJ2-7 | TRBD1 | TRBV15 | CATSRDRTGLEQYF
TRBJ2-6 | . | TRBV5-1 | CASSLGHLSGANVLTF
TRBJ2-2 | . | TRBV6-4 | CASSASSVYTGELFF
TRBJ2-5 | . | TRBV5-1 | CASSFGGLPRETQYF
TRBJ1-4 | . | TRBV11-2 | CASSWGQTNEKLFF
TRBJ2-1 | TRBD2 | TRBV19 | CASSMGLAPYNEQFF
TRBJ2-2 | TRBD2 | TRBV5-1 | CASSVLAGAPGELFF
TRBJ2-1 | . | TRBV25-1 | CASSEPSSVDEQFF
TRBJ1-1 | TRBD1 | TRBV2 | CASSGGQGTEAFF
TRBJ2-7 | TRBD1 | TRBV28 | CASSFPPGTAYEQYF
TRBJ2-2 | TRBD2 | TRBV2 | CASSGDYNTGELFF
TRBJ2-7 | TRBD1 | TRBV2 | CASSADRGSEQYF
TRBJ1-1 | . | TRBV30 | CAWSITWDTKNTEAFF
TRBJ2-3 | . | TRBV6-6 | CASSYSRELGTQYF
TRBJ2-7 | . | TRBV18 | CASSLRGPGLPSSYEQYF
TRBJ1-4 | . | TRBV28 | CASSLARAGNEKLFF
TRBJ2-2 | TRBD2 | TRBV4-2 | CASSQPGTSPPGELFF
TRBJ1-1 | . | TRBV7-2 | CASSYGSTEAFF
TRBJ2-7 | . | TRBV2 | CASSVLAIYEQYF
TRBJ2-1 | TRBD1 | TRBV27 | CASSPGTGRTNEQFF
TRBJ1-1 | . | TRBV7-9 | CSSSLAIGTEAFF
TRBJ1-2 | TRBD1 | TRBV29-1 | CSVEAGGLLNYGYTF
TRBJ1-5 | . | TRBV7-9 | CASSESESWQPQHF
TRBJ2-1 | TRBD1 | TRBV7-8 | CASSLAFAGGSYNEQFF
TRBJ2-6 | TRBD2 | TRBV7-9 | CASSLAGGPGANVLTF
TRBJ2-1 | TRBD2 | TRBV7-6 | CASSLAQGGRGGLSNEQFF
TRBJ2-2 | TRBD2 | TRBV4-2 | CASRLGLAGGYTGELFF
TRBJ2-5 | TRBD1 | TRBV11-2 | CASSLETGAGQETQYF
TRBJ2-2 | TRBD1 | TRBV9 | CASSPRQGAVGHTGELFF
TRBJ2-1 | . | TRBV15 | CATSNYRNEQFF
. | TRBD1 | TRBV2 | CASQTGFHEQYF
TRBJ2-7 | . | TRBV2 | CASRAPTYEQYF
TRBJ2-3 | TRBD2 | TRBV5-1 | CASSSPSGSSTDTQYF
TRBJ2-2 | TRBD2 | TRBV7-2 | CASSLVLAGGAGELFF
TRBJ2-2 | . | TRBV4-2 | CASSQGDGGRNGELFF
TRBJ1-1 | . | TRBV13 | CASSQNRGMNTEAFF
TRBJ1-6 | . | TRBV23-1 | CAISPDRMDSYNSPLHF
TRBJ1-1 | TRBD1 | TRBV7-6 | CASSLGGGGYEAFF
TRBJ2-5 | TRBD2 | TRBV2 | CASSGGGALETQYF
TRBJ1-5 | TRBD1 | TRBV30 | CAWRIGTGGLYSNQPQHF
TRBJ2-2 | . | TRBV14 | CASSQVRNTGELFF
TRBJ1-6 | . | TRBV7-8 | CASRVAPTDNSPLHF
TRBJ1-1 | . | TRBV18 | CASSLHKGDTEAFF
TRBJ2-7 | TRBD1 | TRBV27 | CASSLGQANEQYF
TRBJ2-7 | . | TRBV30 | CAWRGAWPETYEQYF
TRBJ2-1 | . | TRBV27 | CASSILSGDLYNEQFF
TRBJ2-5 | . | TRBV4-3 | CASSLRQQETQYF
TRBJ2-6 | . | TRBV19 | CASSRGGGANVLTF
TRBJ2-7 | . | TRBV5-4 | CASTQGITTYEQYF
TRBJ1-5 | TRBD1 | TRBV19 | CASSAFQGENQPQHF
TRBJ2-5 | TRBD2 | TRBV7-6 | CASSLEVAGGDETQYF
. | . | TRBV10-3 | CASATSSTYEQYF
TRBJ1-2 | . | TRBV27 | CASSSTLVGGRRYGYTF